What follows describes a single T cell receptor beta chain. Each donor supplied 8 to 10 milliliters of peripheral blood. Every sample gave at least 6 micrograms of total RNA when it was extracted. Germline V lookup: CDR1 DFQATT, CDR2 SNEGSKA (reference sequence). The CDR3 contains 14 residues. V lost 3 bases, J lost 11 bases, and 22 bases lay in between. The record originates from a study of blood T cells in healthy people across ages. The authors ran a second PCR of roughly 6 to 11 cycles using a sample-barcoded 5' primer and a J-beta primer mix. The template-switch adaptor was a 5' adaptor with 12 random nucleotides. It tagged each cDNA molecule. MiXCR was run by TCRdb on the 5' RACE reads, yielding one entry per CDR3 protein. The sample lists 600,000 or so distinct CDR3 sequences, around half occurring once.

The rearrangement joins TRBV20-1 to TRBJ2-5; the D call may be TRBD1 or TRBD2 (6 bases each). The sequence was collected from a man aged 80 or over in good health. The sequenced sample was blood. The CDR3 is CSASRGVLGGEQYF. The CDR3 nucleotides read TGCAGTGCTAGTAGGGGGGTCTTGGGGGGAGAGCAGTACTTC.